These 19 T cell receptor beta chains share one sample of origin, sequenced in a study of blood T cell repertoires in COVID-19. Measured with immunoSEQ multiplex PCR; TCRdb has only the in-frame clones, and not every one. The table records approximately 50,000 clones, over 80% of them present only once. Sequenced sample: peripheral blood. The receptor source for this set is a human donor in a cohort sampled during active COVID-19.

Only a few counts were recorded for this clone. The chain carries TRBV3-1 (or the pseudogene TRBV3-2) and TRBJ1-6; D uncertain. The CDR3 is made up of 14 amino acids. Germline-derived CDR1 and CDR2 are LGHDT and YNNKEL (reference sequence). The germline V and J ends were trimmed by 2 bases and 10 bases, with 12 bases remaining between them. DNA of the CDR3: TGTGCCAGCAGCCAAACCCCACCGGGATCACCCCTCCACTTT. Its protein is CASSQTPPGSPLHF.

The chain couples TRBV10-1 to TRBJ2-1; unclear D gene. Germline V gene lookup returns CDR1 WNHNN and CDR2 SYGVQD (reference sequence). Trimming pared 2 bases from V and 6 bases from J, leaving 14 bases between. The CDR3 length is 15 residues. This CDR3 reads CASSEVSWAPNEQFF. CDR3 bases: TGCGCCAGCAGTGAGGTGTCATGGGCCCCCAATGAGCAGTTCTTC.

The rearrangement joins TRBV5-4 to TRBJ1-2; 11 bases line up with TRBD1. Per germline, CDR1 SGHNT and CDR2 YYREEE (reference sequence). CDR3 length: 15 amino acids. V gave up 3 bases and J gave up 4 bases; unmatched junction bases: 5. CDR3 bases: TGTGCCAGCAGCTCCCCGGACAGGGGGCTCTATGGCTACACCTTC. This sequence encodes CASSSPDRGLYGYTF. The whole variable domain, remainder taken from reference TRBV5-4 and TRBJ1-2, is ETGVTQSPTHLIKTRGQQVTLRCSSQSGHNTVSWYQQALGQGPQFIFQYYREEENGRGNFPPRFSGLQFPNYSSELNVNALELDDSALYLCASSSPDRGLYGYTFGSGTRLTVV.

The chain links TRBV19 to TRBJ1-5, with TRBD1 identical over 7 bases. Trimming removed 3 bases from V and 3 bases from J; junction bases left unmatched: 11. CDR1 and CDR2 from the germline V gene are LNHDA and SQIVND (reference sequence). The CDR3 totals 17 residues. DNA of the CDR3: TGTGCCAGTAGTATTGGCCAGGGGGGTTATGACAATCAGCCCCAGCATTTT. Its protein is CASSIGQGGYDNQPQHF.

This clone was counted between two and nine times. This sequence joins TRBV3-1 (or the pseudogene TRBV3-2) and TRBJ2-7; the match to TRBD1 covers 7 bases. Germline assignment: CDR1 LGHDT and CDR2 YNNKEL (reference sequence). The CDR3 has 14 residues. After removal of 1 base from V and 2 bases from J, the junction contained 2 bases not matched to a gene. The CDR3: CASSQGDRTYEQYF. In DNA, the CDR3 is TGTGCCAGCAGCCAAGGGGACAGAACCTACGAGCAGTACTTC.

CDR3 DNA sequence: TGTGCCAGCAGTTTTGGGGGGGTCACTGAAGCTTTCTTT. Its protein is CASSFGGVTEAFF. The V and J genes are TRBV12-3 or TRBV12-4 and TRBJ1-1; a possible D gene is TRBD1 (5 bases). The CDR3 consists of 13 residues. V was pared by 3 bases and J by 4 bases, with 9 bases between.

The V call is TRBV27, the J call TRBJ2-2; the D gene is possibly TRBD2 (6 bases). The CDR3 has 18 amino acids. Germline assignment: CDR1 MNHEY and CDR2 SMNVEV (reference sequence). Trimming cost V 11 bases and J 0 bases, with 25 bases left between them. For the CDR3, the DNA is TGTGCCTCCGGGAGAGGCGGGCTAGTAACCCCGAACACCGGGGAGCTGTTTTTT. This gives the protein CASGRGGLVTPNTGELFF.

This clone was found once. The chain has TRBV5-1 and TRBJ1-2, with 7 nucleotides matching TRBD1. The germline CDR1 and CDR2 sequences are SGHRS and YFSETQ. Germline trimming cut 7 bases from V and 6 bases from J; bases unmatched to any gene: 9. The CDR3 consists of 13 residues. CDR3 nucleotide sequence: TGCGCCAGCGCAACAGGGGCAGGCGATGGCTACACCTTC. The encoded protein is CASATGAGDGYTF.

The V and J genes are TRBV18 and TRBJ2-5; the D is unclear. The germline gives CDR1 KGHSH, CDR2 LQKENI. V lost 3 bases to trimming and J lost 4 bases, with 9 bases between them. The CDR3 runs 13 residues. As DNA, the CDR3 is TGTGCCAGCTCACCCGAGAGGATAGAGACCCAGTACTTC. Translated: CASSPERIETQYF.

For this clone: Other nucleotide sequences in the sample specify the same CDR3. The V and J genes are TRBV18 and TRBJ1-1; D call uncertain. There are 13 residues in the CDR3. V lost 6 bases to trimming and J lost 1 base, with 9 bases between them. Per germline, CDR1 KGHSH and CDR2 LQKENI. CDR3 nucleotide sequence: TGTGCCAGCTCCCCATCGGGGAACACTGAAGCTTTCTTT. Encoded protein: CASSPSGNTEAFF.

The chain couples TRBV5-4 to TRBJ2-1; 15 bases line up with TRBD2. Germline V gene lookup returns CDR1 SGHNT and CDR2 YYREEE (reference sequence). V dropped 3 bases and J dropped 5; count of bases not matched to a gene: 6. The CDR3 loop spans 17 amino acids. The CDR3 is CASSWRTSGRANNEQFF. The CDR3 region has the DNA TGTGCCAGCAGCTGGCGGACTAGCGGGAGGGCCAACAATGAGCAGTTCTTC. Full variable domain (rest looked up from reference TRBV5-4 and TRBJ2-1): ETGVTQSPTHLIKTRGQQVTLRCSSQSGHNTVSWYQQALGQGPQFIFQYYREEENGRGNFPPRFSGLQFPNYSSELNVNALELDDSALYLCASSWRTSGRANNEQFFGPGTRLTVL.

V usage is TRBV19 and J usage is TRBJ1-1; no firm D call. V was cut by 5 bases and J by 6 bases, with 16 bases left in between. This CDR3 comprises 14 residues. CDR1 LNHDA and CDR2 SQIVND come from the germline V gene (reference sequence). CDR3 DNA: TGTGCCAGTAGTCCCTCGGAGGGATGGGCTGAAGCTTTCTTT. It is translated as CASSPSEGWAEAFF.

The V and J genes are TRBV7-2 and TRBJ2-7, with 8 bases identical to TRBD2. The germline V gene has CDR1 SGHTA and CDR2 FQGNSA. Trimming took 4 bases from V and 9 from J; bases not matched to a gene: 14. The CDR3 extends over 15 amino acids. The CDR3 loop is CASSSGGSGEKGQYF. CDR3 DNA: TGTGCCAGCAGCTCCGGGGGTAGCGGGGAAAAAGGGCAGTACTTC.

V gene TRBV27 combines with J gene TRBJ1-6; TRBD1 aligns across 7 bases. Trimming at V came to 2 bases and at J to 3 bases, leaving 7 bases not matched to a gene. CDR3 length equals 17 residues. In germline, CDR1 is MNHEY, CDR2 SMNVEV (reference sequence). CDR3 loop: CASSLEGAGGYNSPLHF. CDR3 DNA: TGTGCCAGCAGTTTAGAGGGGGCAGGGGGCTATAATTCACCCCTCCACTTT.

The chain uses TRBV5-1 and TRBJ1-2; D unresolved. CDR3 length: 15 residues. V lost 0 bases and J lost 4, with 13 bases in between. Germline assignment: CDR1 SGHRS and CDR2 YFSETQ. The CDR3 spells CASSLDVAQPYGYTF. Here the CDR3 DNA reads TGCGCCAGCAGCTTGGATGTAGCGCAACCCTATGGCTACACCTTC.

The CDR3 is CASRKGGSRDRVRGYTF. CDR3 in DNA: TGTGCCAGCAGAAAAGGAGGGTCAAGGGACAGGGTTCGTGGCTACACCTTC. The rearrangement joins TRBV7-8 to TRBJ1-2; 9 nucleotides line up with TRBD1. From germline, CDR1 is SGHVS and CDR2 FQNEAQ. Trimming at V came to 6 bases and at J to 7 bases, leaving 18 bases not matched to a gene. The CDR3 runs to 17 residues.

V usage is TRBV6-2 or TRBV6-3 and J usage is TRBJ1-1; D might be TRBD1 (5 bases). CDR1 is MNHEY, CDR2 SVGEGT, per germline. This CDR3 contains 13 residues. Trimming took 4 bases from V and 4 from J, leaving 10 bases between them. CDR3 region: CASSSQGSTEAFF. In DNA form, the CDR3 reads TGTGCCAGCAGTTCTCAGGGATCCACTGAAGCTTTCTTT.

This chain joins TRBV9 and TRBJ1-6; D gene uncertain. The CDR3 has 15 amino acids. Looked up from germline, CDR1 is SGDLS and CDR2 is YYNGEE. Trimming took 0 bases from V and 9 from J, leaving 13 bases between them. The CDR3 is CASSVEAGSRSPLHF. In nucleotides, the CDR3 is TGTGCCAGCAGCGTAGAAGCGGGGTCACGTTCACCCCTCCACTTT.

The rearrangement joins TRBV2 to TRBJ2-2, with D possibly TRBD2 on 5 matching bases. V was cut by 5 bases and J by 7 bases, with 17 bases left in between. CDR1 is SNHLY, CDR2 FYNNEI, per germline. CDR3 length equals 15 residues. Here the CDR3 DNA reads TGTGCCAGCAGTCCCCTGGGGAGTGAGGTCGGGGAGCTGTTTTTT. This translates into CASSPLGSEVGELFF. Together with reference TRBV2 and TRBJ2-2, the CDR3 gives the full variable domain: EPEVTQTPSHQVTQMGQEVILRCVPISNHLYFYWYRQILGQKVEFLVSFYNNEISEKSEIFDDQFSVERPDGSNFTLKIRSTKLEDSAMYFCASSPLGSEVGELFFGEGSRLTVL.